The clone carrying this TCR beta chain is medium-sized in the sample. What it binds is not known. V lost 4 bases and J lost 2, with 12 bases in between. This CDR3 has 14 residues. Germline assignment: CDR1 MNHEY and CDR2 SMNVEV (reference sequence). Both TRBC1 and TRBC2 were covered by a beta constant-region primer of two equimolar oligonucleotides. Ligated cDNA was amplified by four rounds of PCR with nested alpha and beta constant-region primers and SP2. One entry per CDR3 protein results from TCRdb running MiXCR on the UMI-ligation and nested PCR reads. The table shows several thousand distinct CDR3 sequences, with 5.2% occurring only once. The source of the sample is a study of naive and memory T cell subsets. Broader study findings: TCR counts from RNA may reflect activation-linked expression changes.

The chain recombines TRBV27 with TRBJ2-7; D ambiguous. Sequencing used effector memory CD8+ T cells from blood. Described subset: effector memory, CD45RA- CD27-. This clonotype originated in a human donor in good health. The CDR3 coding sequence is TGTGCCAGCAGTTCAGCGTTCGGGCCCTACGAGCAGTACTTC. As protein: CASSSAFGPYEQYF.